A selection of T cell receptor beta chains follows, all from one sample in a study of shared clonotypes between healthy human individuals. TCRdb keeps only in-frame clones here, not all; method: immunoSEQ multiplex PCR. The sample lists more than 2,000,000 clones, more than 90% occurring once. Sequencing was carried out using naive CD4+ T cells sorted from blood. All receptors derive from a man aged 18 to 30 in good health. Both conserved end residues are part of each CDR3. Fields, in order: J gene, CDR3 length, V gene, clone size, D gene, CDR3 protein, CDR3 DNA. The D gene is left open where the match is weak. Clone size is shown for a subset of rows, as once, few, many or a class of expanded clone.

J gene: TRBJ1-5; CDR3 length: 15; V gene: TRBV19; clone size: NA; D gene: NA; CDR3 protein: CASSIARGGSQPQHF; CDR3 DNA: TGTGCCAGTAGTATAGCGAGAGGGGGTAGCCAGCCCCAGCATTTT
J gene: TRBJ1-1; CDR3 length: 15; V gene: TRBV6-1; clone size: NA; D gene: NA; CDR3 protein: CASSEGTAGRTEAFF; CDR3 DNA: TGTGCCAGCAGTGAAGGGACAGCGGGCCGCACCGAAGCTTTCTTT
J gene: TRBJ2-1; CDR3 length: 12; V gene: TRBV9; clone size: NA; D gene: NA; CDR3 protein: CASSPQIGEQFF; CDR3 DNA: TGTGCCAGCAGCCCCCAAATCGGTGAGCAGTTCTTC
J gene: TRBJ1-2; CDR3 length: 13; V gene: TRBV7-2; clone size: NA; D gene: NA; CDR3 protein: CASSEERVGGYTF; CDR3 DNA: TGTGCCAGCAGCGAAGAAAGGGTGGGAGGCTACACCTTC
J gene: TRBJ2-3; CDR3 length: 12; V gene: TRBV1; clone size: NA; D gene: NA; CDR3 protein: CTSSAQQDTQYF; CDR3 DNA: TGCACCAGCAGCGCCCAGCAAGATACGCAGTATTTT
J gene: TRBJ1-1; CDR3 length: 16; V gene: TRBV30; clone size: once; D gene: NA; CDR3 protein: CAWQGGGFIMNTEAFF; CDR3 DNA: TGTGCCTGGCAAGGTGGGGGGTTCATAATGAACACTGAAGCTTTCTTT
J gene: TRBJ1-4; CDR3 length: 12; V gene: TRBV30; clone size: once; D gene: NA; CDR3 protein: CAWSVGLEKLFF; CDR3 DNA: TGTGCCTGGAGTGTTGGGTTAGAAAAACTGTTTTTT
J gene: TRBJ1-6; CDR3 length: 15; V gene: TRBV11-2; clone size: NA; D gene: TRBD1; CDR3 protein: CASSLPTGQTSPLHF; CDR3 DNA: TGTGCCAGCAGCTTACCCACGGGACAGACCTCACCCCTCCACTTT
J gene: TRBJ1-1; CDR3 length: 14; V gene: TRBV9; clone size: NA; D gene: TRBD1; CDR3 protein: CASSPRTGSGEAFF; CDR3 DNA: TGTGCCAGCAGCCCGCGGACAGGGTCCGGTGAAGCTTTCTTT
J gene: TRBJ2-3; CDR3 length: 11; V gene: TRBV10-3; clone size: NA; D gene: NA; CDR3 protein: CAIGLKDTQYF; CDR3 DNA: TGTGCCATCGGATTAAAAGATACGCAGTATTTT
J gene: TRBJ1-2; CDR3 length: 13; V gene: TRBV6-1; clone size: NA; D gene: NA; CDR3 protein: CASNSRGIGGYTF; CDR3 DNA: TGTGCCAGCAACAGCAGGGGAATAGGTGGCTACACCTTC
J gene: TRBJ1-1; CDR3 length: 14; V gene: TRBV7-9; clone size: few; D gene: NA; CDR3 protein: CASSLGTQNTEAFF; CDR3 DNA: TGTGCCAGCAGCTTGGGGACACAGAACACTGAAGCTTTCTTT
J gene: TRBJ1-2; CDR3 length: 14; V gene: TRBV19; clone size: NA; D gene: TRBD1; CDR3 protein: CASSTGTGVYGYTF; CDR3 DNA: TGTGCCAGTAGTACCGGGACAGGGGTCTATGGCTACACCTTC
J gene: TRBJ2-3; CDR3 length: 13; V gene: TRBV4-3; clone size: NA; D gene: NA; CDR3 protein: CASSQDWSDTQYF; CDR3 DNA: TGCGCCAGCAGCCAAGATTGGTCAGATACGCAGTATTTT
J gene: TRBJ1-1; CDR3 length: 13; V gene: TRBV18; clone size: once; D gene: NA; CDR3 protein: CASSPSLGREAFF; CDR3 DNA: TGTGCCAGCTCACCTTCCCTGGGCCGGGAAGCTTTCTTT
J gene: TRBJ1-6; CDR3 length: 15; V gene: TRBV10-3; clone size: NA; D gene: NA; CDR3 protein: CAISGFSTANSPLHF; CDR3 DNA: TGTGCCATCAGTGGTTTCTCGACGGCGAATTCACCCCTCCACTTT
J gene: TRBJ1-5; CDR3 length: 14; V gene: TRBV5-6; clone size: NA; D gene: NA; CDR3 protein: CASSLGSVSQPQHF; CDR3 DNA: TGTGCCAGCAGCTTAGGGTCGGTATCTCAGCCCCAGCATTTT
J gene: TRBJ1-6; CDR3 length: 16; V gene: TRBV14; clone size: NA; D gene: NA; CDR3 protein: CASSQVRSSYNSPLHF; CDR3 DNA: TGTGCCAGCAGCCAAGTAAGGAGCTCCTATAATTCACCCCTCCACTTT